Sequencing of this T cell receptor beta chain was carried out in a study of beta chain features in type 1 diabetes. Background on the study: The patient and healthy donor groups were comparable for age, gender and cell yields.

From germline, CDR1 is GTSNPN and CDR2 SVGIG (reference sequence). V was clipped by 7 bases and J by 1 base; unmatched bases: 3. The CDR3 spans 13 residues. A few counts support this clone. Every bit of the isolated RNA underwent reverse transcription, so sequencing read expressed TCRB transcripts. Here immunoSEQ multiplex PCR was the method, and the copy in TCRdb shows in-frame clones only, minus some. The table includes under 350,000 clones, roughly 8% detected once. The sequence was obtained from a woman aged 18-35 years in good health. Material for sequencing was central memory CD4+ T cells from blood. The chain employs TRBV30 and TRBJ2-3; 9 bases agree with TRBD2. In DNA form, the CDR3 reads TGTGCCTTGCGGGGGGGAGGCACAGATACGCAGTATTTT. Protein sequence: CALRGGGTDTQYF.